This T cell receptor (beta chain) was sequenced during a study of CD8 T cells in ankylosing spondylitis. TCRdb re-derived calls from the 5' RACE reads in MiXCR, one entry per CDR3 protein. Of 150,000 to 250,000 distinct CDR3 sequences in the sample, 13% were seen once. Germline V gives CDR1 MNHNS, CDR2 SASEGT. With 1 base removed from V and 7 bases from J, the gap between germline ends came to 13 bases. The CDR3 is made up of 14 amino acids. This clonotype came up once. This TCR came from a male donor with ankylosing spondylitis or in good health (not recorded which). The rearrangement joins TRBV6-1 to TRBJ2-5, with D perhaps TRBD2 (5 bases). Sample: blood, either unsorted or a sorted T cell fraction (not recorded which). The CDR3 loop is CASSEGGGGATQYF. DNA for the CDR3: TGTGCCAGCAGTGAAGGTGGAGGCGGCGCGACCCAGTACTTC.